This TCR beta chain was identified during a study of blood T cell repertoires in COVID-19. Looking at the study overall: The samples span acute and convalescent COVID-19 from the United States, Italy and Spain. From T cells, B-cell-depleted T cells, or PBMCs came the material, which was cDNA or gDNA.

Germline assignment: CDR1 MNHEY and CDR2 SMNVEV (reference sequence). CDR3 size: 13 residues. Trimming pared 7 bases from V and 8 bases from J, leaving 17 bases between. This clone was found once. Sequencing used immunoSEQ multiplex PCR; TCRdb keeps in-frame clones, though not all of them. Among about 120,000 clones listed, less than 90% were seen once. This clonotype originated in a man in his 70s with acute or convalescent COVID-19. The chain links TRBV27 to TRBJ1-1, with a possible D match to TRBD1 (5 bases). Material: peripheral blood. CDR3 residues: CASTSHGGQEAFF. The CDR3 DNA reads TGTGCCAGCACCTCCCACGGGGGTCAAGAAGCTTTCTTT.